This is a list of T cell receptor beta chains from one sample in a study of regulatory T cells in long-lasting Graves disease. TCRdb independently ran MiXCR on the multiplex PCR reads; one entry per CDR3 protein. The sample holds 400,000 to 500,000 distinct CDR3 sequences, about 15% seen once. These records were also assigned to another study, of T cells in Graves' hyperthyroidism and ophthalmopathy.

The sample consisted of peripheral blood mononuclear cells (PBMCs), taken at new diagnosis, from a patient treated with antithyroid drugs. Receptors originate from a young woman with Graves disease. The CDR3 runs from the conserved cysteine through the conserved F or W. Each record gives: J gene, D gene, clone size, CDR3 length, V gene, CDR3 protein, CDR3 DNA. A D gene is named only where the DNA matches it firmly. Clone size appears in some rows only: once, few, many, or a class for an expanded clone.

j_gene: TRBJ2-2
d_gene: -
abundance: many
len: 14
v_gene: TRBV11-2
CDR3aa: CASSLLQVSGELFF
CDR3nt: TGTGCCAGCAGCTTGCTCCAGGTTTCCGGGGAGCTGTTTTTT

j_gene: TRBJ2-5
d_gene: TRBD1
abundance: many
len: 15
v_gene: TRBV2
CDR3aa: CASLRDRGGEETQYF
CDR3nt: TGTGCCAGCCTTAGGGACAGGGGAGGGGAGGAGACCCAGTACTTC

j_gene: TRBJ1-2
d_gene: TRBD1
abundance: many
len: 13
v_gene: TRBV28
CDR3aa: CASSRQGVYGYTF
CDR3nt: TGTGCCAGCAGTAGACAGGGCGTCTATGGCTACACCTTC

j_gene: TRBJ1-4
d_gene: -
abundance: -
len: 12
v_gene: TRBV7-9
CDR3aa: CASSSLSEKLFF
CDR3nt: TGTGCCAGCAGCTCCCTAAGTGAAAAACTGTTTTTT

j_gene: TRBJ1-1
d_gene: TRBD1
abundance: many
len: 14
v_gene: TRBV27
CDR3aa: CASSLDRVRTEAFF
CDR3nt: TGTGCCAGCAGTCTGGACAGGGTCCGCACTGAAGCTTTCTTT

j_gene: TRBJ2-5
d_gene: -
abundance: many
len: 13
v_gene: TRBV6-1
CDR3aa: CASTFPEDETQYF
CDR3nt: TGTGCCAGCACCTTCCCCGAAGACGAGACCCAGTACTTC

j_gene: TRBJ1-4
d_gene: -
abundance: many
len: 13
v_gene: TRBV7-6
CDR3aa: CASSLPGDEKLFF
CDR3nt: TGTGCCAGCAGCCTTCCTGGGGATGAAAAACTGTTTTTT

j_gene: TRBJ2-1
d_gene: TRBD2
abundance: many
len: 17
v_gene: TRBV6-5
CDR3aa: CASSYSIVAGASDEQFF
CDR3nt: TGTGCCAGCAGTTACTCGATAGTGGCGGGAGCTTCCGATGAGCAGTTCTTC

j_gene: TRBJ2-5
d_gene: TRBD1
abundance: once
len: 13
v_gene: TRBV20-1
CDR3aa: CSAIDRGMKTQYF
CDR3nt: TGCAGTGCCATCGACAGGGGTATGAAGACCCAGTACTTC

j_gene: TRBJ2-2
d_gene: TRBD1
abundance: -
len: 16
v_gene: TRBV7-6
CDR3aa: CASSQPVGQGAGELFF
CDR3nt: TGTGCCAGCAGTCAACCGGTTGGACAGGGGGCCGGGGAGCTGTTTTTT

j_gene: TRBJ1-5
d_gene: -
abundance: -
len: 13
v_gene: TRBV3-1
CDR3aa: CASTTGNNQPQHF
CDR3nt: TGTGCCAGCACCACCGGGAACAATCAGCCCCAGCATTTT

j_gene: TRBJ2-7
d_gene: -
abundance: -
len: 12
v_gene: TRBV29-1
CDR3aa: CSVEGGGYEQYF
CDR3nt: TGCAGCGTTGAGGGGGGCGGATACGAGCAGTACTTC

j_gene: TRBJ2-1
d_gene: -
abundance: -
len: 15
v_gene: TRBV20-1
CDR3aa: CSARDVAASYNEQFF
CDR3nt: TGCAGTGCTAGAGATGTCGCGGCCTCCTACAATGAGCAGTTCTTC

j_gene: TRBJ2-2
d_gene: -
abundance: -
len: 14
v_gene: TRBV6-2/TRBV6-3
CDR3aa: CASSYGDTTGELFF
CDR3nt: TGTGCCAGCAGTTACGGCGACACCACCGGGGAGCTGTTTTTT

j_gene: TRBJ1-2
d_gene: -
abundance: many
len: 13
v_gene: TRBV12-3/TRBV12-4
CDR3aa: CASSLDRIYGYTF
CDR3nt: TGTGCCAGCAGTTTAGACAGGATATATGGCTACACCTTC

j_gene: TRBJ1-1
d_gene: -
abundance: few
len: 16
v_gene: TRBV12-3/TRBV12-4
CDR3aa: CASSFYPVLRNTEAFF
CDR3nt: TGTGCCAGCAGTTTTTACCCGGTACTCAGGAACACTGAAGCTTTCTTT

j_gene: TRBJ2-1
d_gene: -
abundance: many
len: 15
v_gene: TRBV29-1
CDR3aa: CSVDSPSARWDEQFF
CDR3nt: TGCAGCGTTGATTCCCCTAGCGCTAGGTGGGATGAGCAGTTCTTC

j_gene: TRBJ2-3
d_gene: -
abundance: few
len: 15
v_gene: TRBV5-4
CDR3aa: CASSLGPGGTDTQYF
CDR3nt: TGTGCCAGCAGCTTGGGACCGGGAGGCACAGATACGCAGTATTTT

j_gene: TRBJ2-4
d_gene: -
abundance: many
len: 15
v_gene: TRBV28
CDR3aa: CASSSGILAKNIQYF
CDR3nt: TGTGCCAGCAGCTCGGGTATACTAGCCAAAAACATTCAGTACTTC

j_gene: TRBJ2-4
d_gene: TRBD2
abundance: many
len: 15
v_gene: TRBV3-1
CDR3aa: CASSQVGGRVDIQYF
CDR3nt: TGTGCCAGCAGCCAAGTCGGGGGGAGAGTAGACATTCAGTACTTC

j_gene: TRBJ2-7
d_gene: -
abundance: -
len: 12
v_gene: TRBV4-1
CDR3aa: CASSQRVNEQYF
CDR3nt: TGCGCCAGCAGCCAACGGGTAAACGAGCAGTACTTC

j_gene: TRBJ1-6
d_gene: -
abundance: -
len: 14
v_gene: TRBV7-8
CDR3aa: CASSLVAGNSPLHF
CDR3nt: TGTGCCAGCAGCTTAGTAGCGGGAAATTCACCCCTCCACTTT

j_gene: TRBJ2-3
d_gene: TRBD2
abundance: once
len: 18
v_gene: TRBV6-2/TRBV6-3
CDR3aa: CASSYSPSGGLSTDTQYF
CDR3nt: TGTGCCAGCAGTTACTCGCCTAGCGGGGGGTTAAGCACAGATACGCAGTATTTT

j_gene: TRBJ1-1
d_gene: -
abundance: many
len: 15
v_gene: TRBV11-3
CDR3aa: CASSHSGRGWTEAFF
CDR3nt: TGTGCCAGCAGCCACTCAGGGCGGGGATGGACTGAAGCTTTCTTT

j_gene: TRBJ2-7
d_gene: TRBD1
abundance: many
len: 15
v_gene: TRBV6-1
CDR3aa: CASSTGEKGSYEQYF
CDR3nt: TGTGCCAGCTCCACAGGGGAGAAAGGCTCCTACGAGCAGTACTTC

j_gene: TRBJ1-1
d_gene: -
abundance: many
len: 17
v_gene: TRBV5-1
CDR3aa: CASSLGGTSSLNTEAFF
CDR3nt: TGCGCCAGCAGCTTGGGGGGGACAAGTTCCCTGAACACTGAAGCTTTCTTT

j_gene: TRBJ2-7
d_gene: TRBD1
abundance: -
len: 15
v_gene: TRBV5-1
CDR3aa: CASSLRTGDPYEQYF
CDR3nt: TGCGCCAGCAGCCTGCGGACAGGGGACCCTTACGAGCAGTACTTC

j_gene: TRBJ2-3
d_gene: -
abundance: -
len: 17
v_gene: TRBV18
CDR3aa: CASSTPGWPTSTDTQYF
CDR3nt: TGTGCCAGCTCAACGCCAGGGTGGCCGACTAGCACAGATACGCAGTATTTT

j_gene: TRBJ2-7
d_gene: -
abundance: many
len: 11
v_gene: TRBV10-3
CDR3aa: CAISPGLEQYF
CDR3nt: TGTGCCATCAGCCCGGGACTCGAGCAGTACTTC

j_gene: TRBJ2-1
d_gene: -
abundance: few
len: 18
v_gene: TRBV24-1
CDR3aa: CATSEVQGPLAAAGEQFF
CDR3nt: TGTGCCACCAGTGAAGTTCAGGGTCCCCTAGCCGCGGCCGGTGAGCAGTTCTTC

j_gene: TRBJ1-1
d_gene: TRBD1
abundance: many
len: 13
v_gene: TRBV20-1
CDR3aa: CSAFRGPGTEAFF
CDR3nt: TGCAGTGCTTTTAGGGGGCCTGGCACTGAAGCTTTCTTT

j_gene: TRBJ1-2
d_gene: -
abundance: many
len: 12
v_gene: TRBV24-1
CDR3aa: CATSDGAYGYTF
CDR3nt: TGTGCCACCAGTGACGGTGCTTATGGCTACACCTTC

j_gene: TRBJ2-3
d_gene: TRBD1
abundance: many
len: 19
v_gene: TRBV6-2/TRBV6-3
CDR3aa: CASSYIATKTGVPTDTQYF
CDR3nt: TGTGCCAGCAGTTACATCGCGACTAAGACAGGGGTGCCCACAGATACGCAGTATTTT

j_gene: TRBJ2-7
d_gene: -
abundance: many
len: 15
v_gene: TRBV7-2
CDR3aa: CASSSRGGTSYEQYF
CDR3nt: TGTGCCAGCAGCTCCCGAGGGGGGACCTCCTACGAGCAGTACTTC

j_gene: TRBJ2-7
d_gene: TRBD2
abundance: many
len: 17
v_gene: TRBV28
CDR3aa: CASSSRLVKRGSYEQYF
CDR3nt: TGTGCCAGCAGTTCCCGTCTGGTAAAGCGGGGATCCTACGAGCAGTACTTC

j_gene: TRBJ2-1
d_gene: TRBD2
abundance: -
len: 14
v_gene: TRBV19
CDR3aa: CASRGGSSYNEQFF
CDR3nt: TGTGCCAGTAGGGGCGGGAGCTCCTACAATGAGCAGTTCTTC

j_gene: TRBJ1-3
d_gene: -
abundance: -
len: 14
v_gene: TRBV7-9
CDR3aa: CAHRDGVSGNTIYF
CDR3nt: TGTGCCCACAGGGACGGTGTCTCTGGAAACACCATATATTTT

j_gene: TRBJ2-7
d_gene: TRBD2
abundance: many
len: 13
v_gene: TRBV7-7
CDR3aa: CASSLAGGSEQYF
CDR3nt: TGTGCTAGCAGCTTAGCGGGGGGGAGCGAGCAGTACTTC

j_gene: TRBJ2-7
d_gene: -
abundance: many
len: 15
v_gene: TRBV7-2
CDR3aa: CASSLAPSRSYEQYF
CDR3nt: TGTGCCAGCAGCTTAGCTCCAAGCCGCTCCTACGAGCAGTACTTC

j_gene: TRBJ2-7
d_gene: TRBD2
abundance: -
len: 17
v_gene: TRBV20-1
CDR3aa: CSANPNRLAGGPYEQYF
CDR3nt: TGCAGTGCCAACCCGAACAGACTAGCGGGAGGCCCCTACGAGCAGTACTTC

j_gene: TRBJ1-2
d_gene: TRBD1
abundance: few
len: 13
v_gene: TRBV27
CDR3aa: CASSEGQGDGYTF
CDR3nt: TGTGCCAGCAGTGAAGGACAGGGCGATGGCTACACCTTC

j_gene: TRBJ2-7
d_gene: TRBD2
abundance: -
len: 16
v_gene: TRBV6-5
CDR3aa: CASSYGLAGVLFEQYF
CDR3nt: TGTGCCAGCAGTTATGGACTAGCGGGAGTACTCTTCGAGCAGTACTTC

j_gene: TRBJ1-4
d_gene: -
abundance: few
len: 16
v_gene: TRBV30
CDR3aa: CAWTGLGRGVREKLFF
CDR3nt: TGTGCCTGGACGGGCCTCGGACGGGGGGTGAGGGAAAAACTGTTTTTT

j_gene: TRBJ2-7
d_gene: -
abundance: few
len: 13
v_gene: TRBV12-5
CDR3aa: CASGLDGTYEQYF
CDR3nt: TGTGCTAGTGGATTGGACGGCACCTACGAGCAGTACTTC

j_gene: TRBJ1-1
d_gene: -
abundance: -
len: 17
v_gene: TRBV4-1
CDR3aa: CASSQVDMGFLNTEAFF
CDR3nt: TGCGCCAGCAGCCAAGTAGATATGGGATTCTTGAACACTGAAGCTTTCTTT

j_gene: TRBJ2-7
d_gene: TRBD2
abundance: many
len: 16
v_gene: TRBV28
CDR3aa: CASSLTSGTKRYEQYF
CDR3nt: TGTGCCAGCAGTTTAACTAGCGGGACGAAACGTTACGAGCAGTACTTC

j_gene: TRBJ2-7
d_gene: TRBD2
abundance: many
len: 14
v_gene: TRBV20-1
CDR3aa: CSAHVAGGPYEQYF
CDR3nt: TGCAGTGCCCATGTAGCGGGAGGGCCCTACGAGCAGTACTTC

j_gene: TRBJ2-3
d_gene: -
abundance: many
len: 16
v_gene: TRBV12-3/TRBV12-4
CDR3aa: CASKDQIPARPDTQYF
CDR3nt: TGTGCCAGCAAGGATCAGATCCCCGCCCGCCCAGATACGCAGTATTTT

j_gene: TRBJ2-7
d_gene: -
abundance: many
len: 15
v_gene: TRBV7-3
CDR3aa: CASSLEGGPVYEQYF
CDR3nt: TGTGCCAGCAGCTTAGAGGGAGGACCAGTCTACGAGCAGTACTTC